This T cell receptor beta chain was found in a study of blood T cells in healthy people across ages. Study-wide context: For every two T cells, template switching captured about one barcoded beta molecule.

V lost 0 bases and J 11 bases, leaving 10 bases between the germline ends. Germline values: CDR1 DFQATT, CDR2 SNEGSKA (reference sequence). The CDR3 sequence is 11 residues long. Combining a sample-barcoded 5' primer with a J-beta primer mix, a second PCR ran for about 7 to 11 cycles. TCRdb analysed the 5' RACE reads with MiXCR anew, one entry per CDR3 protein. In the table there are roughly 1.9 million distinct CDR3 sequences, 35% to 50% of which are singletons. The chain uses TRBV20-1 and TRBJ2-5; D call uncertain. This clonotype was sampled from a human donor in good health. The sequencing sample was made of blood. CDR3 sequence reads: CSARDEKGQYF. CDR3 bases: TGCAGTGCTAGAGATGAAAAGGGACAGTACTTC.